A single sample is the source of the 27 T cell receptor beta chains below, sequenced in a study of regulatory T cells in long-lasting Graves disease. TCR beta libraries were built with iRepertoire HTBI primers and Arm-PCR of CDR3 regions. TCRdb reprocessed the multiplex PCR reads with MiXCR, giving one entry per CDR3 protein. The sample includes 420,000 or so distinct CDR3 sequences, about 15% of them seen just once. Time point given: newly diagnosed GD, antithyroid drugs for less than 3 months. Isolated PBMC RNA provided the starting material for the TCR library. These data are also associated with another study on T cells in Graves' hyperthyroidism and ophthalmopathy.

The sample in question was peripheral blood mononuclear cells (PBMCs), obtained at new diagnosis, from a patient treated with antithyroid drugs. The source is a woman aged 18-29 years with Graves disease.

This clonotype was counted ten times or more. V is TRBV20-1 and J is TRBJ2-7, with D possibly TRBD1 on 6 matching bases. The V gene's germline CDR1 is DFQATT and CDR2 SNEGSKA (reference sequence). This CDR3 comprises 13 residues. Trimming left V 5 bases short and J 3 bases short, with 14 bases between. CDR3 in amino acids: CSAERTAGYEQYF. The CDR3, as DNA: TGCAGTGCTGAGAGGACAGCTGGCTACGAGCAGTACTTC.

This clonotype was seen many times. The chain carries TRBV6-5 and TRBJ2-3; D is unresolved. The V gene lost 0 bases and the J gene lost 3 bases, with 13 bases spanning the gap. Germline V gene lookup returns CDR1 MNHEY and CDR2 SVGAGI. This CDR3 has 16 amino acids. The CDR3 here is CASSYSIRQVTDTQYF. CDR3 nucleotide sequence: TGTGCCAGCAGTTACTCGATACGGCAGGTAACAGATACGCAGTATTTT.

As concerns this clonotype: One base away lies a much larger clone, so this may be a sequencing read error. V and J are TRBV20-1 and TRBJ2-7; 9 bases align to TRBD2. The germline gives CDR1 DFQATT, CDR2 SNEGSKA (reference sequence). This CDR3 contains 15 residues. V lost 3 bases to trimming and J lost 3 bases; unmatched junction nucleotides: 9. In DNA form, the CDR3 reads TGCAGTGCTAGGGTAGCGGGAGAATGGGACTACGAGCAGTACTTC. Protein sequence: CSARVAGEWDYEQYF.

The chain joins TRBV6-2 or TRBV6-3 to TRBJ1-5, with D possibly TRBD1 on 5 matching bases. This CDR3 is built from 14 residues. Trimming took off 6 bases at V and 3 bases at J, with 12 bases between the two ends. CDR1 is MNHEY, CDR2 SVGEGT, per germline. CDR3 DNA sequence: TGTGCCAGCAGCGAGGAGGGGATCAATCAGCCCCAGCATTTT. It yields the protein CASSEEGINQPQHF.

This clonotype has more than one count but fewer than ten. J is TRBJ1-4 and V is TRBV5-1; unclear D gene. CDR3 length: 12 amino acids. Germline V gene sequence: CDR1 SGHRS, CDR2 YFSETQ. The ends were cut back, 5 bases at V and 3 bases at J, with 5 bases in the middle. CDR3 sequence (DNA): TGCGCCAGCAGGGGTCCTAATGAAAAACTGTTTTTT. Translation: CASRGPNEKLFF.

The gene calls are TRBV12-3 or TRBV12-4 and TRBJ1-1; possible D gene TRBD1, 5 bases. V was cut by 5 bases and J by 4 bases, with 17 bases left in between. The CDR3 is 15 residues long. This CDR3 reads CASSAPVAGPTEAFF. The CDR3 coding sequence is TGTGCCAGCAGTGCCCCGGTGGCAGGGCCCACTGAAGCTTTCTTT.

This clonotype was seen at least ten times. This chain uses TRBV12-3 or TRBV12-4 with TRBJ2-5; 11 bases are a match to TRBD2. CDR3 length: 14 amino acids. With 6 bases clipped from V and 5 bases from J, the junction kept 5 bases outside the gene matches. The CDR3 nucleotides read TGTGCCAGCAGAGTAGCGGGAGGGCCTGAGACCCAGTACTTC. Protein product: CASRVAGGPETQYF.

This clonotype came up many times. The V gene is TRBV3-1, the J gene TRBJ2-7; 9 nucleotides align to TRBD2. Trimming took 2 bases from V and 4 from J; bases not matched to a gene: 3. Germline V gene lookup returns CDR1 LGHDT and CDR2 YNNKEL (reference sequence). The CDR3 consists of 14 residues. The CDR3 sequence: CASSQRLAAYEQYF. CDR3 in DNA: TGTGCCAGCAGCCAAAGACTAGCGGCTTACGAGCAGTACTTC.

J is TRBJ2-7 and V is TRBV3-1; the D is unclear. The CDR3 extends over 14 amino acids. The germline V gene encodes CDR1 LGHDT and CDR2 YNNKEL (reference sequence). V was pared by 1 base and J by 3 bases, with 10 bases between. CDR3 nucleotide sequence: TGTGCCAGCAGCCAAGTGTCCCTCAGCTACGAGCAGTACTTC. Residues: CASSQVSLSYEQYF.

This clonotype was detected a few times. The chain combines TRBV24-1 with TRBJ2-2, with 10 bases lining up with TRBD1. The junction had 0 bases not matched to a gene; V was cut back by 0 bases and J by 3 bases. Germline values: CDR1 KGHDR, CDR2 SFDVKD. The CDR3 totals 16 residues. The CDR3 sequence is CATSDLGTGDTGELFF. The CDR3 DNA reads as TGTGCCACCAGTGATTTGGGGACAGGGGACACCGGGGAGCTGTTTTTT.

The chain is built from TRBV14 and TRBJ2-7, with TRBD1 identical over 7 bases. The CDR3 contains 17 residues. Germline values: CDR1 SGHDN, CDR2 FVKESK. V shed 3 bases, J shed 6 bases, and the junction held 17 bases outside the gene matches. CDR3 DNA: TGTGCCAGCAGCCAGAATCTACCGGGACAGTCGGAAAGCGAGCAGTACTTC. This codes for CASSQNLPGQSESEQYF.

This clonotype was seen a few times. The J gene is TRBJ2-1, the V gene TRBV6-2 or TRBV6-3, with TRBD2 as a possible D gene (5 bases). CDR1 is MNHEY, CDR2 SVGEGT, per germline. The CDR3 runs 18 residues. Trimming cost V 4 bases and J 0 bases, with 19 bases left between them. The CDR3 DNA reads TGTGCCAGCAGTTTTCCCCCGGGGTGGATGAGCTCCTACAATGAGCAGTTCTTC. This codes for CASSFPPGWMSSYNEQFF.

This clonotype was observed at least ten times. The chain links TRBV7-6 to TRBJ2-1, with TRBD1 identical over 10 bases. CDR3 length equals 15 residues. Germline CDR1 SGHVS, CDR2 FNYEAQ. With 6 bases clipped from V and 7 bases from J, the junction kept 9 bases outside the gene matches. This chain's CDR3 is CASSSLGTGENEQFF. The CDR3 nucleotides are TGTGCCAGCAGTTCGCTTGGGACAGGGGAGAATGAGCAGTTCTTC.

V usage is TRBV28 and J usage is TRBJ1-2; D gene ambiguous. The CDR3 extends over 11 amino acids. V shed 6 bases and J shed 8 bases, with 10 bases lying between them. Germline V lookup: CDR1 MDHEN, CDR2 SYDVKM. In nucleotides, the CDR3 is TGTGCCAGCAGCTACGGACCCGGCTACACCTTC. Residues: CASSYGPGYTF.

The rearrangement uses TRBV7-3 and TRBJ2-2, with D perhaps given as TRBD1 or TRBD2 (5 bases each). The CDR3 runs to 13 residues. V was cut by 5 bases and J by 9 bases, with 13 bases left in between. Per the germline V gene, CDR1 is SGHTA and CDR2 is FQGTGA. In DNA, the CDR3 is TGTGCCAGCAGCCGGACACGGGACCGGGAGCTGTTTTTT. Translating it yields CASSRTRDRELFF.

This clonotype was seen a handful of times. The rearrangement uses TRBV20-1 and TRBJ1-1; the match to TRBD1 covers 7 bases. The CDR3 consists of 14 residues. From germline, CDR1 is DFQATT and CDR2 SNEGSKA (reference sequence). V lost 0 bases and J lost 11; bases outside the gene matches: 12. CDR3 bases: TGCAGTGCTAGAGAACCTTCGAGGGGGCGAGAGGCTTTCTTT. This gives the protein CSAREPSRGREAFF.

The genes are TRBV29-1 and TRBJ2-5, with 7 bases identical to TRBD1. Germline V gene data show CDR1 as SQVTM and CDR2 as ANQGSEA. The J segment lost 5 bases and the V segment lost 8 bases, leaving 8 bases of the junction unmatched. The CDR3 consists of 12 residues. In nucleotides, the CDR3 is TGCAGCTTAAAGGGGGCGTTGGAGACCCAGTACTTC. Protein product: CSLKGALETQYF.

Many counts were recorded for this clonotype. The V call is TRBV28, the J call TRBJ2-5, with D possibly being TRBD1 (7 bases). Germline V lookup: CDR1 MDHEN, CDR2 SYDVKM. Trimming took 4 bases from V and 5 from J, leaving 14 bases between them. This CDR3 is built from 14 residues. The CDR3 here is CASSSSGGIETQYF. CDR3 coding DNA: TGTGCCAGCAGTTCTTCAGGGGGGATCGAGACCCAGTACTTC.

This clonotype was seen more than once but under ten times. This chain joins TRBV6-1 and TRBJ1-6; D remains unclear. The germline V gene encodes CDR1 MNHNS and CDR2 SASEGT. This CDR3 comprises 16 residues. The ends were cut back, 6 bases at V and 4 bases at J, with 16 bases in the middle. CDR3 coding DNA: TGTGCCAGCAGAGGAGAATCCGCGGCATATAATTCACCCCTCCACTTT. Amino acids: CASRGESAAYNSPLHF.

This clonotype showed up many times. The chain combines TRBV3-1 with TRBJ1-1, with 7 nucleotides matching TRBD1. The trim removed 1 base at V and 11 bases at J, leaving 7 bases unmatched. The CDR3 loop spans 13 amino acids. Germline CDR1 is LGHDT and CDR2 is YNNKEL (reference sequence). In DNA form, the CDR3 reads TGTGCCAGCAGCCAAGGAGCGGACAGGACGGCTTTCTTT. This translates into CASSQGADRTAFF.

Regarding this clonotype: A much larger clone is a single base away; this may be a read error. In DNA, the CDR3 is TGTGCCAGCAGTTTAAGGGCAGGGGACTCCTACGAGCAGTACTTC. Its protein is CASSLRAGDSYEQYF. The chain joins TRBV28 to TRBJ2-7; possible D gene TRBD1, 6 bases. The CDR3 contains 15 residues. Looked up from germline, CDR1 is MDHEN and CDR2 is SYDVKM. Trimming pared 2 bases from V and 0 bases from J, leaving 11 bases between.

This clonotype was seen repeatedly, ten times or more. CDR3 sequence reads: CASSLQLAAYNEQFF. The CDR3 DNA reads as TGTGCCAGCAGCTTACAACTAGCGGCCTACAATGAGCAGTTCTTC. The chain employs TRBV7-3 and TRBJ2-1, with 8 bases fitting TRBD2. Losses at the gene ends were 2 bases for V and 2 bases for J; bases not matched to a gene: 2. The V gene's germline CDR1 is SGHTA and CDR2 FQGTGA. The CDR3 spans 15 residues.

This clonotype appeared a few times. This chain joins TRBV2 and TRBJ1-2; D is ambiguous. With 6 bases removed from V and 6 bases from J, the gap between germline ends came to 14 bases. In germline, CDR1 is SNHLY, CDR2 FYNNEI. The CDR3 has 13 residues. The chain's CDR3 is CASSDGGGDGYTF. Written as DNA, the CDR3 is TGTGCCAGCAGCGACGGAGGCGGTGATGGCTACACCTTC.

The CDR3 loop reads CASINSGRGTGELFF. Written as DNA, the CDR3 is TGTGCCAGCATCAATAGCGGGAGAGGGACCGGGGAGCTGTTTTTT. This chain joins TRBV12-3 or TRBV12-4 and TRBJ2-2, with TRBD2 matching 9 bases. Trimming at V came to 7 bases and at J to 5 bases, leaving 8 bases not matched to a gene. The CDR3 has 15 residues.

This clonotype was counted between two and nine times. CDR3 coding DNA: TGTGCCAGTAGTGACCGCAGGGGCTTAGCCAAAAACATTCAGTACTTC. Its protein is CASSDRRGLAKNIQYF. This chain joins TRBV19 and TRBJ2-4; the D gene is possibly TRBD1 (6 bases). This CDR3 comprises 16 residues. Germline V gene lookup returns CDR1 LNHDA and CDR2 SQIVND (reference sequence). The germline V and J ends were trimmed by 5 bases and 0 bases, with 14 bases remaining between them.

Note on this clonotype: With a much larger clone just one base away, this may be a read error. The rearrangement links TRBV7-8 to TRBJ1-2, with 10 bases lining up with TRBD1. The CDR3 spans 15 residues. In germline, CDR1 is SGHVS, CDR2 FQNEAQ. This CDR3 reads CASSRTGQGSYCYTF. The DNA of the CDR3 is TGTGCCAGCAGCAGAACGGGACAGGGGTCCTATTGCTACACCTTC.

This clonotype was counted many times. This rearrangement joins TRBV9 to TRBJ1-6; 7 bases are shared with TRBD1. The CDR3 runs 15 residues. Losses at the gene ends were 0 bases for V and 7 bases for J; bases not matched to a gene: 4. Germline V gene data show CDR1 as SGDLS and CDR2 as YYNGEE. Written as DNA, the CDR3 is TGTGCCAGCAGCGTAGAGGTGACAGGGAATTCACCCCTCCACTTT. Translating gives CASSVEVTGNSPLHF.